This TCR beta chain was documented in a study of blood T cell repertoires in COVID-19. The repertoire was sequenced with immunoSEQ multiplex PCR; TCRdb's copy has only in-frame clones and lacks some. The sample has 11,000 to 15,000 clones, roughly 80% seen once; the top ten hold under 30%. This CDR3 has 13 residues. V was shortened by 6 bases and J by 3 bases, with 12 bases between the two germline ends. The germline V gene has CDR1 MDHEN and CDR2 SYDVKM. Sequences were obtained from peripheral blood. This receptor was taken from a human donor in a cohort sampled during active COVID-19. The chain links TRBV28 to TRBJ2-7; D may be TRBD1 (6 bases). The CDR3: CASRPTGVYEQYF. In DNA form, the CDR3 reads TGTGCCAGCAGACCGACAGGAGTCTACGAGCAGTACTTC.